This TCR beta chain was observed in a study of OX40 agonist ivuxolimab in advanced cancers. Across the study: Recorded diagnoses for dose-escalation patients were hepatocellular carcinoma, melanoma, renal cell or head and neck cancer.

Study outcomes and limitations: Relative to CD4+, CD8+ T cells held more expanded clones on average. CD4+ and CD8+ blood T cells expanded clonally by week 6 at 0.1 to 3.0 mg/kg.

Assay used: immunoSEQ multiplex PCR; TCRdb lists only in-frame clones, some missing. The profile covers more than 60,000 clones, with roughly three quarters appearing a single time and 5% taken by the ten largest. A note on this clone: Antigen: not known.

Per the germline V gene, CDR1 is LNHDA and CDR2 is SQIVND (reference sequence). Trimming left V 6 bases short and J 8 bases short, with 13 bases between. The CDR3 extends over 13 amino acids. V is TRBV19 and J is TRBJ1-4; D is unresolved. The sequences come from CD4+ or CD8+ T cells sorted from blood, collected in a trial of the OX40 agonist ivuxolimab. The source of this sequence is an adult with an advanced solid tumor such as melanoma, head and neck, liver or kidney cancer. The DNA for the CDR3 is TGTGCCAGTAGATCCCTAGCTGGGGAAAAACTGTTTTTT. Translation gives CASRSLAGEKLFF.